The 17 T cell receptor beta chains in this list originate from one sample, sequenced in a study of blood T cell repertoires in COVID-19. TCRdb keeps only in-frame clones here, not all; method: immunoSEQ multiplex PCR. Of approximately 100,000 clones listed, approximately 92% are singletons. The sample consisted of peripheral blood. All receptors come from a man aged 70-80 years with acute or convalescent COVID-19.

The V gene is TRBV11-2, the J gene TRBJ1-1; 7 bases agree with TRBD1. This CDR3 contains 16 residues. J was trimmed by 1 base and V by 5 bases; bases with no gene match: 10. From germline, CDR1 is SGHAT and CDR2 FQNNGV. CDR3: CASSLYPRGQNTEAFF. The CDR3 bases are TGTGCCAGCAGCCTCTACCCGAGGGGGCAGAACACTGAAGCTTTCTTT.

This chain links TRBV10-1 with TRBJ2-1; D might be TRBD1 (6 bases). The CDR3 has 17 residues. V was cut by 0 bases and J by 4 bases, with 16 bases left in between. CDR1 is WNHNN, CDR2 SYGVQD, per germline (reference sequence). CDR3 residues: CASSESVSGHIYNEQFF. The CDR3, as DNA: TGCGCCAGCAGTGAGTCTGTCTCGGGACACATTTACAATGAGCAGTTCTTC.

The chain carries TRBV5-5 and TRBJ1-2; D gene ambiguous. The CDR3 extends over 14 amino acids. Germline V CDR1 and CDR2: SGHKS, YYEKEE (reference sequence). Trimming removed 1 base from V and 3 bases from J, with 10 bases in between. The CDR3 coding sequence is TGTGCCAGCAGCTTGATACTCGAGGACTATGGCTACACCTTC. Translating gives CASSLILEDYGYTF.

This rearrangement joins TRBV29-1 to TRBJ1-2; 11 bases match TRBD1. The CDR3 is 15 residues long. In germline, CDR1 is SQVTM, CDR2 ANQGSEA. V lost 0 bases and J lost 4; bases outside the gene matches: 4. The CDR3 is CSVEERTGGGYGYTF. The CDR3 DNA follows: TGCAGCGTTGAAGAGCGGACAGGGGGCGGCTATGGCTACACCTTC.

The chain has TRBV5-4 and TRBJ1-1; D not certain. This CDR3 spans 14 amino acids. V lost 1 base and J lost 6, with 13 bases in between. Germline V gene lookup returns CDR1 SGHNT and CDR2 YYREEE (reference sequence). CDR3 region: CASSLQRSSSEAFF. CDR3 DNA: TGTGCCAGCAGCTTGCAGCGCAGTAGCTCTGAAGCTTTCTTT.

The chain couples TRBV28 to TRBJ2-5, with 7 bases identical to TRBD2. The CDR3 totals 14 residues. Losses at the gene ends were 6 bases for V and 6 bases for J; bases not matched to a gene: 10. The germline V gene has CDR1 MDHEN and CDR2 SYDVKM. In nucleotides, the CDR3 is TGTGCCAGCAGGCAGCGCGGGAGTCTGAAGACCCAGTACTTC. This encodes CASRQRGSLKTQYF.

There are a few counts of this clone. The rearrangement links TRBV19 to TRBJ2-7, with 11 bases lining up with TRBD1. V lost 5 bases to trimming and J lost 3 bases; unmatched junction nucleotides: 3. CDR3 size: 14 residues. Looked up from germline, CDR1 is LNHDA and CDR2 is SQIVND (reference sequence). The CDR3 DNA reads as TGTGCCAGTAGTGTCGGGACAGGGGGCTACGAGCAGTACTTC. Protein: CASSVGTGGYEQYF.

The chain's CDR3 is CASSYSGGAEAFF. CDR3 DNA: TGTGCCAGCAGTTACTCGGGGGGGGCTGAAGCTTTCTTT. The chain has TRBV6-6 and TRBJ1-1; a weak D match, TRBD1 (5 bases). This CDR3 is built from 13 residues. Germline CDR1 and CDR2: MNHNY and SVGAGI (reference sequence). V gave up 0 bases and J gave up 6 bases, with 8 bases separating them.

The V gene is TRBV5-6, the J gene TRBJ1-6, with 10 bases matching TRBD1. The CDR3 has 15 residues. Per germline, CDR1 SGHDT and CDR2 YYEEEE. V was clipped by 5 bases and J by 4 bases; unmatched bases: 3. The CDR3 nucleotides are TGTGCCAGCAGAGACAGGGGGCTTTATAATTCACCCCTCCACTTT. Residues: CASRDRGLYNSPLHF.

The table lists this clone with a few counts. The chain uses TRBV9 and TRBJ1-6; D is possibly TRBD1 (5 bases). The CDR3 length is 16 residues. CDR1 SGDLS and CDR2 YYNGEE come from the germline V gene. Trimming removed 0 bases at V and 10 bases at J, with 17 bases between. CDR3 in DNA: TGTGCCAGCAGCGTAGACGGGCAGGGCGGGAGGTCACCCCTCCACTTT. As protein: CASSVDGQGGRSPLHF.

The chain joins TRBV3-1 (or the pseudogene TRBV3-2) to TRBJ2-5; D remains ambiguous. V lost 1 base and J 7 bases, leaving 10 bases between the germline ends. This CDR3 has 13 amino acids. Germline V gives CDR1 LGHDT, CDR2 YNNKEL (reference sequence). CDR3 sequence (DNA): TGTGCCAGCAGCCAAGGGAGAGCCGGGACCCAGTACTTC. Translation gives CASSQGRAGTQYF.

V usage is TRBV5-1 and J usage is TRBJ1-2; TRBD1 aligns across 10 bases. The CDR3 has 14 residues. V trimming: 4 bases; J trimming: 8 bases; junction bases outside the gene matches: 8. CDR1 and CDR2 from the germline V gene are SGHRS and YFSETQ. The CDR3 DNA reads TGCGCCAGCAGCCCGGGACAGGGGTTGGAGGGCTACACCTTC. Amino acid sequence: CASSPGQGLEGYTF.

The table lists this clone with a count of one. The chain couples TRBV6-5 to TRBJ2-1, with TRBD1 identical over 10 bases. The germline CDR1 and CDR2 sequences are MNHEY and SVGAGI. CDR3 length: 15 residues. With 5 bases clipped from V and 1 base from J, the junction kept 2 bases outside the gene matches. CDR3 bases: TGTGCCAGCAGTAGGGACAGGGGATCCTACAATGAGCAGTTCTTC. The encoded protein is CASSRDRGSYNEQFF.

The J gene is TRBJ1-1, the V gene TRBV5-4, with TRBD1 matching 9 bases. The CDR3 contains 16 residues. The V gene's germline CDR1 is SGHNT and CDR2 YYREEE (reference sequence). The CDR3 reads CVPTWDRASSYTEAFF. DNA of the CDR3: TGTGTTCCGACCTGGGACAGGGCCTCTTCGTACACTGAAGCTTTCTTT.

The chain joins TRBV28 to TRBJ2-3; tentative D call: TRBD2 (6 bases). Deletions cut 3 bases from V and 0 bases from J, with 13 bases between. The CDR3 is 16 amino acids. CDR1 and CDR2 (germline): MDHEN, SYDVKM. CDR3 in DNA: TGTGCCAGCAGTTTTCCTCTAGCGAAGAGCACAGATACGCAGTATTTT. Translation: CASSFPLAKSTDTQYF.

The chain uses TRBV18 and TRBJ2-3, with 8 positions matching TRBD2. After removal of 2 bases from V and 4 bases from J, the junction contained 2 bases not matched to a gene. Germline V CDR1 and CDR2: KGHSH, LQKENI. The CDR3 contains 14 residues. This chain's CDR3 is CASSPAGGPDTQYF. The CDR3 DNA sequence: TGTGCCAGCTCACCAGCGGGAGGTCCAGATACGCAGTATTTT.

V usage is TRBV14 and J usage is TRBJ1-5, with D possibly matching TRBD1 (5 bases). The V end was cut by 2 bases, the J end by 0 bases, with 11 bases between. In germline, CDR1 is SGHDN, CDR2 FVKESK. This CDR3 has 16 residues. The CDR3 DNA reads TGTGCCAGCAGCCAACACAGGAGGGGTAGCAATCAGCCCCAGCATTTT. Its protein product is CASSQHRRGSNQPQHF.